Listed below are T cell receptor beta chains from one sample, sequenced in a study of CXCR3-negative and CXCR3-positive naive CD8 T cells. TCRdb reworked the 5' RACE reads into one entry per CDR3 protein, no DNA. The listing contains 150,000 to 180,000 distinct CDR3 sequences. Sequencing was done on a sample of naive CXCR3+ CD8+ T cells from blood. All receptors derive from a human donor in good health. Some clones in this sample may be carry-over from other donors' samples. Each CDR3 is given with its conserved first and last residue. The order of the fields is J gene, V gene, CDR3 protein.

J: TRBJ1-2; V: TRBV7-8; CDR3: CASTPSGGGYYYGYTF
J: TRBJ1-2; V: TRBV27; CDR3: CASSLKGEYYGYTF
J: TRBJ2-2; V: TRBV15; CDR3: CATSRDLGTPVLMTTGELFF
J: TRBJ1-5; V: TRBV28; CDR3: CASRIRGEYSNQPQHF
J: TRBJ2-2; V: TRBV19; CDR3: CASSIGGLAGELFF
J: TRBJ1-3; V: TRBV4-1; CDR3: CASSQDRGRAGNTIYF
J: TRBJ2-7; V: TRBV28; CDR3: CASSLIKSIYEQYF
J: TRBJ2-5; V: TRBV5-6; CDR3: CASSFLDEREGLETQYF
J: TRBJ2-1; V: TRBV6-4; CDR3: CASSDSASGEYNEQFF
J: TRBJ2-7; V: TRBV19; CDR3: CASSPAGWNEQYF
J: TRBJ1-1; V: TRBV27; CDR3: CASSFTWNTEAFF
J: TRBJ2-7; V: TRBV7-9; CDR3: CASSLALSSYEQYF
J: TRBJ2-3; V: TRBV6-5; CDR3: CASSDTGGLDTQYF
J: TRBJ1-2; V: TRBV5-1; CDR3: CASSSDLNYGYTF
J: TRBJ1-3; V: TRBV12-3/TRBV12-4; CDR3: CASSRREGPGNTIYF
J: TRBJ2-1; V: TRBV18; CDR3: CASSPRSSDEQFF
J: TRBJ2-5; V: TRBV7-3; CDR3: CASSRGLAAGETQYF
J: TRBJ2-1; V: TRBV18; CDR3: CASSDELRPNEQFF
J: TRBJ2-7; V: TRBV2; CDR3: CASSELTGGYEQYF
J: TRBJ1-2; V: TRBV7-9; CDR3: CASSLAITAYGYTF
J: TRBJ2-1; V: TRBV2; CDR3: CASGTSGDYNEQFF
J: TRBJ1-1; V: TRBV5-5; CDR3: CASSLVSVNTEAFF
J: TRBJ2-1; V: TRBV7-3; CDR3: CASSEGTYNEQFF
J: TRBJ1-1; V: TRBV11-1; CDR3: CASRRENTEAFF
J: TRBJ2-7; V: TRBV5-1; CDR3: CASSLDGQYYEQYF